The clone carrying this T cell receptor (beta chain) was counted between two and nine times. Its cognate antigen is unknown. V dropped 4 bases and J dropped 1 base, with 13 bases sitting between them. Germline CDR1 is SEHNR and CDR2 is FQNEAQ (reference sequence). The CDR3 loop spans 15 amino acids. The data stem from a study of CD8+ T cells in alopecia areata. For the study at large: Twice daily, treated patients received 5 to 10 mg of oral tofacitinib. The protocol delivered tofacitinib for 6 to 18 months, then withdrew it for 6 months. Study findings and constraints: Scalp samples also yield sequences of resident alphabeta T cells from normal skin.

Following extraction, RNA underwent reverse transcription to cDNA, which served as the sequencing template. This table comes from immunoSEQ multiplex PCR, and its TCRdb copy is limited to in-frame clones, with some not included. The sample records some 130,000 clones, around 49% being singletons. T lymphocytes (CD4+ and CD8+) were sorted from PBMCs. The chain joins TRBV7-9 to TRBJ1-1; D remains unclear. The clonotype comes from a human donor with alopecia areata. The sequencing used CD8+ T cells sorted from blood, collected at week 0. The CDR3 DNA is TGTGCCAGCAGCTCCATCCGAGTGGGGAACACTGAAGCTTTCTTT. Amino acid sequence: CASSSIRVGNTEAFF.